The 18 T cell receptor beta chains reported below all come from one sample, sequenced in a study of control samples from healthy donors and cancer patients. Sequencing used immunoSEQ multiplex PCR; TCRdb keeps in-frame clones, though not all of them. In the table there are about 170,000 clones, roughly 89% of which are singletons. The sequenced material came from blood. Receptors were obtained from a woman in her thirties in good health.

This chain joins TRBV6-1 and TRBJ1-2; no definite D call. Trimming left V 2 bases short and J 1 base short, with 2 bases between. The CDR3 runs to 12 residues. In germline, CDR1 is MNHNS, CDR2 SASEGT. The CDR3 coding sequence is TGTGCCAGCAGTGAATTTAACTATGGCTACACCTTC. It codes for CASSEFNYGYTF.

This rearrangement joins TRBV2 to TRBJ2-2, with TRBD2 matching 7 bases. This CDR3 contains 15 residues. Germline CDR1 SNHLY, CDR2 FYNNEI. With V trimmed by 8 bases and J by 3 bases, 9 bases remained unmatched. The CDR3 loop reads CASALVTSYTGELFF. The CDR3 coding sequence is TGTGCCAGCGCCCTGGTGACTAGCTACACCGGGGAGCTGTTTTTT.

The gene calls are TRBV9 and TRBJ2-1; 9 bases fit TRBD2. V gave up 0 bases and J gave up 6 bases; unmatched junction bases: 7. CDR1 and CDR2 from the germline V gene are SGDLS and YYNGEE. The CDR3 totals 16 residues. CDR3 DNA: TGTGCCAGCAGCGTAGTGGTCGGCGGGGGGGCCAATGAGCAGTTCTTC. Its protein is CASSVVVGGGANEQFF.

The V and J genes are TRBV7-9 and TRBJ1-1; D gene unclear. This CDR3 has 15 residues. Germline V gene lookup returns CDR1 SEHNR and CDR2 FQNEAQ (reference sequence). V shed 1 base and J shed 1 base, with 10 bases lying between them. Here the CDR3 reads CASSLEAAGNTEAFF. The CDR3 nucleotides read TGTGCCAGCAGCTTAGAGGCGGCCGGGAACACTGAAGCTTTCTTT.

The chain has TRBV18 and TRBJ2-7; TRBD1 agrees at 10 bases. Germline V CDR1 and CDR2: KGHSH, LQKENI. With 5 bases clipped from V and 5 bases from J, the junction kept 6 bases outside the gene matches. The length of the CDR3 is 14 residues. In DNA form, the CDR3 reads TGTGCCAGCTCAGACGGGACAGGGGAGGACGAGCAGTACTTC. It encodes CASSDGTGEDEQYF.

This chain connects TRBV5-4 to TRBJ2-3; D gene uncertain. CDR3 size: 16 residues. The germline V gene has CDR1 SGHNT and CDR2 YYREEE (reference sequence). Trimming pared 1 base from V and 2 bases from J, leaving 14 bases between. The CDR3 loop reads CASSLRQVAHTDTQYF. The CDR3 region has the DNA TGTGCCAGCAGCTTGAGGCAGGTCGCCCACACAGATACGCAGTATTTT. Full variable domain (missing parts from reference TRBV5-4 and TRBJ2-3): ETGVTQSPTHLIKTRGQQVTLRCSSQSGHNTVSWYQQALGQGPQFIFQYYREEENGRGNFPPRFSGLQFPNYSSELNVNALELDDSALYLCASSLRQVAHTDTQYFGPGTRLTVL.

This rearrangement joins TRBV24-1 to TRBJ2-1; the match to TRBD2 covers 11 bases. The CDR3 totals 17 residues. The germline gives CDR1 KGHDR, CDR2 SFDVKD. With V trimmed by 3 bases and J by 2 bases, 5 bases remained unmatched. The CDR3 protein is CATSDGLAGVPYNEQFF. CDR3 in DNA: TGTGCCACCAGTGATGGACTAGCGGGTGTCCCCTACAATGAGCAGTTCTTC.

The chain uses TRBV19 and TRBJ1-6, with 8 bases fitting TRBD1. The CDR3 has 15 residues. CDR1 is LNHDA, CDR2 SQIVND, per germline (reference sequence). V shed 0 bases and J 9 bases; nucleotides not matched to a gene: 4. The CDR3 region is CASSIDRQGLSPLHF. The CDR3 DNA sequence: TGTGCCAGTAGTATAGATAGACAGGGGCTTTCACCCCTCCACTTT.

V usage is TRBV7-2 and J usage is TRBJ1-1; the D is unclear. V shed 0 bases and J shed 3 bases, with 8 bases lying between them. From germline, CDR1 is SGHTA and CDR2 FQGNSA. The CDR3 consists of 14 residues. In nucleotides, the CDR3 is TGTGCCAGCAGCTTAGCCGGGTCGGACACTGAAGCTTTCTTT. The encoded protein is CASSLAGSDTEAFF.

Remarks on this clone: Other DNA sequences within the sample encode an identical CDR3. This chain connects TRBV2 to TRBJ1-2; TRBD1 might be the D (5 bases). CDR3 length equals 13 residues. Trimming removed 2 bases from V and 2 bases from J, with 6 bases in between. The germline V gene encodes CDR1 SNHLY and CDR2 FYNNEI. This chain's CDR3 is CASSEQGNYGYTF. CDR3 DNA: TGTGCCAGCAGTGAACAGGGCAACTATGGCTACACCTTC.

The rearrangement joins TRBV7-3 to TRBJ2-7, with D maybe TRBD1 (6 bases). CDR1 is SGHTA and CDR2 is FQGTGA in the germline V gene. The CDR3 length is 14 residues. Trimming pared 3 bases from V and 0 bases from J, leaving 9 bases between. CDR3: CASSFCRGSYEQYF. CDR3 DNA sequence: TGTGCCAGCAGCTTCTGCAGGGGCTCCTACGAGCAGTACTTC.

This clone was recorded at least ten times. J is TRBJ2-4 and V is TRBV2; D possibly corresponds to TRBD1 (6 bases). V was trimmed by 1 base and J by 6 bases, leaving 10 bases between them. Germline CDR1 SNHLY, CDR2 FYNNEI. The CDR3 sequence is 14 residues long. CDR3 in amino acids: CASSEGGTINIQYF. In DNA form, the CDR3 reads TGTGCCAGCAGTGAAGGGGGGACAATAAACATTCAGTACTTC.

V usage is TRBV28 and J usage is TRBJ1-5; possible D gene TRBD1, 6 bases. This CDR3 has 14 residues. Germline values: CDR1 MDHEN, CDR2 SYDVKM. Trimming took 7 bases from V and 1 from J, leaving 11 bases between them. CDR3 nucleotide sequence: TGTGCCAGCACTCCCGACAGGAGCAATCAGCCCCAGCATTTT. This codes for CASTPDRSNQPQHF.

J is TRBJ2-4 and V is TRBV3-1 (or the pseudogene TRBV3-2); the match to TRBD1 covers 9 bases. Unmatched junction bases numbered 11, after V lost 8 bases and J lost 6 bases. CDR3 length: 15 amino acids. Germline CDR1 and CDR2: LGHDT and YNNKEL (reference sequence). In DNA, the CDR3 is TGTGCCAGCCCCCCGACCGGGACAGGGATAAACATTCAGTACTTC. Translating it yields CASPPTGTGINIQYF.

The rearrangement uses TRBV15 and TRBJ2-7; possible D gene TRBD1, 6 bases. Germline CDR1 reads LNHNV; CDR2 reads YYDKDF (reference sequence). The CDR3 has 14 residues. V lost 5 bases to trimming and J lost 2 bases, with 13 bases between them. In DNA, the CDR3 is TGTGCCACCAGCGGACGGGACAACACCTACGAGCAGTACTTC. Its translation: CATSGRDNTYEQYF.

This chain uses TRBV24-1 with TRBJ2-3; 9 nucleotides match TRBD2. CDR3 size: 14 residues. V lost 3 bases and J lost 3; bases outside the gene matches: 0. CDR1 is KGHDR and CDR2 is SFDVKD in the germline V gene. CDR3: CATSDSGGTDTQYF. CDR3 nucleotides: TGTGCCACCAGTGATAGCGGGGGGACAGATACGCAGTATTTT.

The V call is TRBV6-4, the J call TRBJ2-1, with TRBD2 matching over 14 bases. Looked up from germline, CDR1 is MRHNA and CDR2 is SNTAGT. The CDR3 is made up of 18 amino acids. After removal of 2 bases from V and 8 bases from J, the junction contained 11 bases not matched to a gene. The CDR3 here is CASSDPNRTSGRCDEQFF. CDR3 bases: TGTGCCAGCAGTGACCCTAATAGGACTAGCGGGAGGTGCGATGAGCAGTTCTTC.

The chain employs TRBV5-4 and TRBJ1-1; D unclear. Trimming left V 0 bases short and J 4 bases short, with 1 base between. Per germline, CDR1 SGHNT and CDR2 YYREEE (reference sequence). This CDR3 is 11 amino acids long. This CDR3 reads CASSLGTEAFF. In DNA, the CDR3 is TGTGCCAGCAGCTTGGGCACTGAAGCTTTCTTT.